This is a list of T cell receptor beta chains from one sample in a study of PD-L1 blockade in urothelial cancer. Generated by immunoSEQ multiplex PCR, the TCRdb table keeps only in-frame clones and is missing some. The sample yields approximately 50,000 clones, around 84% seen once. Specimen: PBMCs, collected around atezolizumab (anti-PD-L1) treatment. These receptors all stem from a man between 65 and 85 years old with urothelial cancer. The CDR3 runs from the conserved cysteine through the conserved F or W. Each record gives: V gene, CDR3 protein.

TRBV19 CASSHQGGYNEQFF
TRBV2 CASRVTGGDQPQHF
TRBV7-6 CASSFQGQGASYEQYF
TRBV19 CASSPRTGMETQYF
TRBV5-1 CASSFRTSVEETQYF
TRBV5-1 CASSLASLAGYNEQFF
TRBV7-6 CASSLKSSGNTIYF
TRBV6-6 CASSPRDRGSQPQHF
TRBV7-8 CASSTQGDRETQYF
TRBV30 CAWRGRGADTQYF
TRBV19 CASSIDRRAREQFF
TRBV30 CAWSDGQAFSGNTIYF
TRBV28 CASSLRTDEAFF
TRBV2 CASSETSGQQYF
TRBV4-3 CASSQDRRQGSYGYTF
TRBV4-1 CASSQGGDEKLFF
TRBV11-2 CASSLDTNRDTQYF
TRBV5-1 CASSPNLSGDTEAFF
TRBV11-2 CASSWTRAHEQYF
TRBV9 CASSVTGYSYEQYF
TRBV7-2 CASSLGAGGSTYEQYF
TRBV11-2 CASSLANQGDTGELFF
TRBV29-1 CSVDGTTSSSGANVLTF
TRBV5-6 CASSLGDRGPPNYGYTF
TRBV30 CAWSGGTGELFF
TRBV7-8 CASSLDSLSYNEQFF
TRBV19 CAQPHRPSYEQYF
TRBV7-2 CASSLYVDRQFSTDTQYF
TRBV7-2 CASSPGDEQFF
TRBV27 CASSRLQGAIPTEAFF
TRBV27 CASSLETGSTQETQYF
TRBV11-2 CASSPGVQLQFF
TRBV29-1 CSARVGRGQGGEQFF
TRBV7-3 CASSLGGLAGYNEQFF
TRBV7-3 CASSPVPGLAGGPYTGELFF
TRBV28 CASSTLWADTQYF
TRBV7-9 CASRPDGASFGYTF
TRBV4-1 CASSQDGQGASYEQYF
TRBV6-4 CAKVPARREETDTQYF
TRBV7-9 CASSSSPGVKAEQFF